This T cell receptor (beta chain) was identified in a study of OX40 agonist ivuxolimab in advanced cancers. Looking at the study overall: Averaging about 60 years in age, with a range of about 20 to 90, the cohort was approximately 83% male. Points from the study as a whole: Dosing at 0.1 to 3.0 mg/kg was accompanied by clonal expansion of CD4+ and CD8+ blood T cells by week 6. No antigen was identified for the clonally expanded peripheral T cells.

A note on this clone: As yet, its antigen is unknown.

Blood draws occurred at baseline, cycle 4 day 1, and cycle 7 day 1. Germline assignment: CDR1 MNHNY and CDR2 SVGAGI (reference sequence). The CDR3 length is 14 residues. Germline trimming cut 6 bases from V and 2 bases from J; bases unmatched to any gene: 2. Here immunoSEQ multiplex PCR was the method, and the copy in TCRdb shows in-frame clones only, minus some. The sample lists around 73,000 clones, around 90% seen once, with roughly 0.56% in the top ten. The receptor comes from an adult with an advanced solid tumor such as melanoma, head and neck, liver or kidney cancer. Specimen: CD4+ or CD8+ T cells sorted from blood, collected in a trial of the OX40 agonist ivuxolimab. The J gene is TRBJ2-1, the V gene TRBV6-6, with 9 bases fitting TRBD1. The DNA for the CDR3 is TGTGCCAGCAGACAGGGGGCGGCCTACAATGAGCAGTTCTTC. Its protein is CASRQGAAYNEQFF.